The next 28 T cell receptor beta chains were all read from a single sample in a study of cytomegalovirus exposure and HLA in healthy donors. 60 Vbeta and 13 Jbeta primers were used in PCR. TCRdb's copy holds only in-frame clones and misses some; the assay was immunoSEQ multiplex PCR. The data show over 80,000 clones, with around 80% seen just once and about 4.9% held by the top ten. Source material: PBMCs. Receptors originate from a man aged 35-49 years in good health and CMV-seropositive.

This clone was seen more than once but under ten times. The chain is built from TRBV11-2 and TRBJ2-7; tentative D call: TRBD1 (5 bases). The CDR3 contains 14 residues. V lost 7 bases, J lost 2 bases, and 15 bases lay in between. Germline CDR1 and CDR2: SGHAT and FQNNGV. The CDR3 spells CASNHQGGPYEQYF. DNA for the CDR3: TGTGCCAGCAACCACCAGGGTGGGCCCTACGAGCAGTACTTC.

This clone has more than one count but fewer than ten. V and J are TRBV5-1 and TRBJ1-2, with D possibly being TRBD1 (6 bases). Germline values: CDR1 SGHRS, CDR2 YFSETQ. The V and J ends lost 4 bases and 4 bases respectively, with 14 bases between them. The CDR3 is 14 amino acids. The CDR3 loop reads CASSATGNSYGYTF. In DNA, the CDR3 is TGCGCCAGCAGCGCCACAGGGAATAGCTATGGCTACACCTTC.

On this clone: Additional DNA sequences in this sample encode the identical CDR3. V gene TRBV10-3 combines with J gene TRBJ2-1; 7 bases are shared with TRBD2. V was pared by 2 bases and J by 0 bases, with 1 base of the junction left unmatched. Germline lookup yields CDR1 ENHRY and CDR2 SYGVKD. This CDR3 region has 15 residues. This CDR3 is CAISEGGSSYNEQFF. In nucleotides, the CDR3 is TGTGCCATCAGTGAGGGCGGGAGCTCCTACAATGAGCAGTTCTTC.

This rearrangement joins TRBV5-1 to TRBJ1-3; weak D call: TRBD1 (6 bases). The V and J ends lost 0 bases and 4 bases respectively, with 8 bases between them. This CDR3 comprises 14 residues. Germline CDR1 and CDR2: SGHRS and YFSETQ. The chain's CDR3 is CASSLGGPGNTIYF. In DNA, the CDR3 is TGCGCCAGCAGCTTGGGGGGGCCGGGAAACACCATATATTTT.

V usage is TRBV28 and J usage is TRBJ2-7, with TRBD2 matching 8 bases. The CDR3 sequence is 18 residues long. J was trimmed by 3 bases and V by 4 bases; bases with no gene match: 17. CDR1 is MDHEN, CDR2 SYDVKM, per germline. In DNA, the CDR3 is TGTGCCAGCAGTTCACCCCGGGCGGGGGGCAATGCCAACTACGAGCAGTACTTC. Translating gives CASSSPRAGGNANYEQYF.

The J gene is TRBJ1-5, the V gene TRBV19, with a weak D call TRBD1 (5 bases). V lost 6 bases to trimming and J lost 4 bases, with 16 bases between them. The CDR3 covers 15 residues. Germline V gene sequence: CDR1 LNHDA, CDR2 SQIVND (reference sequence). The CDR3 nucleotides read TGTGCCAGTAGACCCGGGACTCGGACTAATCAGCCCCAGCATTTT. Protein sequence: CASRPGTRTNQPQHF.

The J gene is TRBJ2-7, the V gene TRBV27, with 7 bases aligning to TRBD2. CDR1 and CDR2 from the germline V gene are MNHEY and SMNVEV (reference sequence). V was clipped by 6 bases and J by 5 bases; unmatched bases: 7. There are 13 residues in the CDR3. The chain's CDR3 is CASSHERGNEQYF. DNA for the CDR3: TGTGCCAGCAGCCACGAGCGGGGTAACGAGCAGTACTTC.

The gene calls are TRBV4-1 and TRBJ2-1, with TRBD2 identical over 13 bases. The CDR3 runs to 18 residues. J gave up 6 bases and V 1 base, and 9 bases lay outside the gene matches. Germline V gene sequence: CDR1 MGHRA, CDR2 YSYEKL. The CDR3 region is CASSQGGPGTSGVNEQFF. The CDR3 coding sequence is TGCGCCAGCAGCCAAGGGGGCCCCGGGACTAGCGGGGTCAATGAGCAGTTCTTC.

The chain couples TRBV29-1 to TRBJ2-3; 9 bases are shared with TRBD2. Trimming removed 4 bases from V and 0 bases from J; junction bases left unmatched: 5. The CDR3 has 15 amino acids. Looked up from germline, CDR1 is SQVTM and CDR2 is ANQGSEA. CDR3 in DNA: TGCAGCGTTGGTGGGCGGGGGGGTAGCACAGATACGCAGTATTTT. Residues: CSVGGRGGSTDTQYF.

The rearrangement uses TRBV6-5 and TRBJ2-7; 8 bases line up with TRBD1. The ends lost 6 bases at V and 7 bases at J; junction bases unmatched: 11. The germline V gene encodes CDR1 MNHEY and CDR2 SVGAGI. The CDR3 has 14 residues. CDR3: CASRRGTGGLEQYF. The CDR3 DNA follows: TGTGCCAGCAGAAGGGGGACAGGTGGCTTAGAGCAGTACTTC.

The chain employs TRBV6-6 and TRBJ1-5; D is possibly TRBD1 (6 bases). Germline V gives CDR1 MNHNY, CDR2 SVGAGI (reference sequence). This CDR3 comprises 15 residues. The V end was cut by 0 bases, the J end by 3 bases, with 9 bases between. CDR3 sequence: CASSYSQGLNQPQHF. CDR3 sequence (DNA): TGTGCCAGCAGTTACTCACAGGGTCTCAATCAGCCCCAGCATTTT.

The CDR3 DNA reads as TGTGCCGCGGCAATCAGAGCAGACACCGGGGAGCTGTTTTTT. The encoded protein is CAAAIRADTGELFF. The chain uses TRBV10-3 and TRBJ2-2; D gene uncertain. CDR3 length: 14 residues. CDR1 and CDR2 from the germline V gene are ENHRY and SYGVKD. V was pared by 11 bases and J by 3 bases, with 16 bases between.

As for this clone: The junction departs from germline at one end; a sequencing error may be responsible. The chain uses TRBV7-9 and TRBJ2-7; 7 nucleotides align to TRBD1. Germline V gene lookup returns CDR1 SEHNR and CDR2 FQNEAQ (reference sequence). CDR3 length equals 11 residues. The CDR3 loop reads CSSTPGGEQYF. The CDR3 nucleotides are TGTTCCAGCACCCCAGGGGGCGAGCAGTACTTC.

This chain links TRBV5-1 with TRBJ2-7; D is possibly TRBD1 (6 bases). The CDR3 consists of 14 residues. Trimming shortened V by 2 bases and J by 2 bases, and 11 bases separated the two germline ends. CDR1 SGHRS and CDR2 YFSETQ come from the germline V gene. The CDR3 nucleotides are TGCGCCAGCAGCTTCCGGGACACTACCTACGAGCAGTACTTC. Protein: CASSFRDTTYEQYF.

V and J are TRBV6-5 and TRBJ1-2, with 12 bases matching TRBD1. Trimming took 5 bases from V and 10 from J; bases not matched to a gene: 8. The CDR3 covers 14 residues. Per the germline V gene, CDR1 is MNHEY and CDR2 is SVGAGI. CDR3 sequence reads: CASSLRDRGRDYTF. The CDR3 DNA sequence: TGTGCCAGCAGTCTGCGGGACAGGGGGCGCGACTACACCTTC.

The chain employs TRBV11-3 and TRBJ2-4; D call uncertain. Trimming removed 1 base at V and 3 bases at J, with 4 bases between. Germline assignment: CDR1 SGHNT and CDR2 YENEEA. CDR3 size: 13 residues. The CDR3 loop is CASSLGSKNIQYF. Here the CDR3 DNA reads TGTGCCAGCAGCTTAGGGAGCAAAAACATTCAGTACTTC.

The rearrangement uses TRBV2 and TRBJ2-1; D is unclear. Deletions cut 11 bases from V and 7 bases from J, with 18 bases between. The CDR3 spans 13 residues. Germline-derived CDR1 and CDR2 are SNHLY and FYNNEI. This chain's CDR3 is CASVRRNFNEQFF. CDR3 DNA sequence: TGTGCCTCGGTTCGGCGGAATTTTAATGAGCAGTTCTTC.

This clone occurred once. The rearrangement links TRBV7-2 to TRBJ2-4; D is perhaps TRBD2 (5 bases). This CDR3 comprises 11 residues. Germline assignment: CDR1 SGHTA and CDR2 FQGNSA. The germline V and J ends were trimmed by 4 bases and 15 bases, with 13 bases remaining between them. The chain's CDR3 is CASSSLGRGYF. The CDR3 region has the DNA TGTGCCAGCAGCTCATTAGGCCGGGGGTACTTC.

The chain is built from TRBV5-5 and TRBJ1-2; TRBD1 agrees at 9 bases. Trimming took 0 bases from V and 5 from J; bases not matched to a gene: 8. The CDR3 is 16 amino acids. CDR1 SGHKS and CDR2 YYEKEE come from the germline V gene (reference sequence). In DNA form, the CDR3 reads TGTGCCAGCAGCTTGGATCCTGGGACAGGGATTTATGGCTACACCTTC. Translated: CASSLDPGTGIYGYTF.

This clone was counted between two and nine times. The chain combines TRBV10-3 with TRBJ1-1; D is possibly TRBD1 (5 bases). The germline CDR1 and CDR2 sequences are ENHRY and SYGVKD. Trimming removed 3 bases from V and 0 bases from J, with 17 bases in between. This CDR3 has 17 residues. The DNA of the CDR3 is TGTGCCATCAGTGATTGGACACCTCCCAACATGAACACTGAAGCTTTCTTT. As protein: CAISDWTPPNMNTEAFF.

This clone turned up a few times. The chain recombines TRBV11-3 with TRBJ2-7; 8 positions match TRBD1. J was trimmed by 3 bases and V by 5 bases; bases with no gene match: 6. The germline V gene has CDR1 SGHNT and CDR2 YENEEA. The CDR3 is 14 residues long. The chain's CDR3 is CASSALGQDYEQYF. CDR3 sequence (DNA): TGTGCCAGCAGCGCCTTGGGACAGGACTACGAGCAGTACTTC.

The J gene is TRBJ2-7, the V gene TRBV30, with TRBD2 as a possible D gene (5 bases). CDR3 size: 14 residues. CDR1 and CDR2 (germline): GTSNPN, SVGIG (reference sequence). Trimming pared 2 bases from V and 1 base from J, leaving 12 bases between. CDR3 sequence: CAWSPPGSSYEQYF. In nucleotides, the CDR3 is TGTGCCTGGAGTCCCCCGGGGTCATCCTACGAGCAGTACTTC.

The chain carries TRBV5-5 and TRBJ2-1, with 10 bases fitting TRBD2. Germline CDR1 SGHKS, CDR2 YYEKEE (reference sequence). This CDR3 has 15 amino acids. V shed 5 bases, J shed 10 bases, and the junction held 12 bases outside the gene matches. The CDR3 region is CASRPPGLASGEQFF. Written as DNA, the CDR3 is TGTGCCAGCAGGCCTCCGGGACTAGCGTCGGGGGAGCAGTTCTTC.

This clone was observed once. The J gene is TRBJ1-3, the V gene TRBV9; 9 bases are shared with TRBD1. CDR3 length equals 13 residues. Germline CDR1 SGDLS, CDR2 YYNGEE. V lost 4 bases and J lost 8; bases outside the gene matches: 4. For the CDR3, the DNA is TGTGCCAGCAGCCGGGACAGGGTTGACACCATATATTTT. Encoded protein: CASSRDRVDTIYF.

V is TRBV7-9 and J is TRBJ1-2, with a tentative D call TRBD1 (6 bases). The CDR3 has 13 amino acids. Germline V gene data show CDR1 as SEHNR and CDR2 as FQNEAQ (reference sequence). The V end lost 4 bases, the J end lost 6 bases, and 12 bases lay between the germline ends. CDR3 sequence (DNA): TGTGCCAGCAGCTCCACAGGGTTGAATGGCTACACCTTC. Amino acid sequence: CASSSTGLNGYTF.

The rearrangement links TRBV14 to TRBJ2-5, with TRBD1 matching 8 bases. This CDR3 is 15 amino acids long. The trim removed 3 bases at V and 4 bases at J, leaving 7 bases unmatched. Per the germline V gene, CDR1 is SGHDN and CDR2 is FVKESK. CDR3 sequence reads: CASSHRQGLLETQYF. CDR3 coding DNA: TGTGCCAGCAGCCACCGACAGGGGTTGTTAGAGACCCAGTACTTC.

V gene TRBV30 combines with J gene TRBJ1-2, with 7 bases aligning to TRBD1. V lost 1 base and J lost 3; bases outside the gene matches: 2. The CDR3 spans 13 residues. CDR1 is GTSNPN, CDR2 SVGIG, per germline (reference sequence). The CDR3 bases are TGTGCCTGGAGTGAAACAGGGGACTATGGCTACACCTTC. Protein sequence: CAWSETGDYGYTF.

The gene calls are TRBV7-2 and TRBJ2-5; 14 bases are shared with TRBD2. Judging by the DNA end, TRBJ2-7 fits better; the J call may be wrong. Germline CDR1 is SGHTA and CDR2 is FQGNSA. The length of the CDR3 is 16 residues. The CDR3 spells CASSRGTSGGRSEQYF. In DNA form, the CDR3 reads TGTGCCAGCAGCCGGGGGACTAGCGGGGGAAGAAGCGAGCAGTACTTC.